Listed below are T cell receptor beta chains from one sample, sequenced in a study of T cell repertoires in cytomegalovirus infection. These receptors' targets are unknown. TCRdb reprocessed the reads via MiXCR and lists one record per CDR3 protein. The table includes roughly 920,000 distinct CDR3 sequences, around 29% detected once. Sequences were derived from cultured CD8+ T cells from PBMCs, sampled from culture after CMV antigen stimulation. These receptor sequences come from a human donor in good health (CMV status not recorded). Some clones in this sample may be carry-over from other donors' samples. Both conserved end residues are part of each CDR3. The D gene is left open where the match is weak. Only part of the rows carry a size: once, few, many, or a class if the clone is expanded.

CDR3 DNA,CDR3 protein,D gene,J gene,V gene,clone size
TGTGCCAGCAGGATTGGCCCGGGCCCCACTCGGGCCGGGGAGCTGTTTTTT,CASRIGPGPTRAGELFF,NA,TRBJ2-2,TRBV3-1,NA
TGTGCCAGCAGTGAAGCCTTCGGAGATAATGAAAAACTGTTTTTT,CASSEAFGDNEKLFF,NA,TRBJ1-4,TRBV2,NA
TGCGCCAGCAGCGGAGACAGGATCCACGAGCAGTACTTC,CASSGDRIHEQYF,NA,TRBJ2-7,TRBV5-1,NA
TGCGCCAGCAGCTTCAGAAGCGTCCGAAGCTCCTACAATGAGCAGTTCTTC,CASSFRSVRSSYNEQFF,NA,TRBJ2-1,TRBV5-1,few
TGTGCCAGCAGTTTGGGTAACCGGGGTAGCAATCAGCCCCAGCATTTT,CASSLGNRGSNQPQHF,NA,TRBJ1-5,TRBV12-3/TRBV12-4,few
TGCGCCAGCAGCCATTCCTCGGGACAGCCGAACACTGAAGCTTTCTTT,CASSHSSGQPNTEAFF,TRBD1,TRBJ1-1,TRBV4-1,NA
TGTGCCAGCAGTTACGGTGTAGCCGACTATGGCTACACCTTC,CASSYGVADYGYTF,NA,TRBJ1-2,TRBV27,few
TGTGCCACCCGATCCGGGCATCAGCTGTTTTTT,CATRSGHQLFF,NA,TRBJ2-2,TRBV27,NA
TGTGCCAGCTGTGCGCCCCAGAGCTCCTACAATGAGCAGTTCTTC,CASCAPQSSYNEQFF,NA,TRBJ2-1,TRBV6-6,NA
TGTGCCAGCAAAATCGGGGCTTATAGCTATCAGCCCCAGCATTTT,CASKIGAYSYQPQHF,NA,TRBJ1-5,TRBV27,many
TGTGCCAGCCACAGCGGGGAGCTGTTTTTT,CASHSGELFF,NA,TRBJ2-2,TRBV7-9,NA
TGTGCCAGCACCGCGGACAGACCATTTAATGAAAAACTGTTTTTT,CASTADRPFNEKLFF,NA,TRBJ1-4,TRBV6-2/TRBV6-3,NA
TGCAGTGCTAGAGGGGTAGGAGGATGGACTGAAGCTTTCTTT,CSARGVGGWTEAFF,NA,TRBJ1-1,TRBV20-1,many
TGTGCCAGCAGTCAGGACAGCCGGGCGGATACGCAGTATTTT,CASSQDSRADTQYF,NA,TRBJ2-3,TRBV12-3/TRBV12-4,NA
TGTGCCAGCAGCTTATTGGGAAGGGGGCTTTCACCCCTCCACTTT,CASSLLGRGLSPLHF,TRBD1,TRBJ1-6,TRBV7-9,few
TGTGCCAACTCGGGGGACTGTGGCTACACCTTC,CANSGDCGYTF,NA,TRBJ1-2,TRBV12-3/TRBV12-4,NA
TGTGCCAGCAGCCTACAGGCACATTCCTACAATGAGCAGTTCTTC,CASSLQAHSYNEQFF,NA,TRBJ2-1,TRBV7-9,NA